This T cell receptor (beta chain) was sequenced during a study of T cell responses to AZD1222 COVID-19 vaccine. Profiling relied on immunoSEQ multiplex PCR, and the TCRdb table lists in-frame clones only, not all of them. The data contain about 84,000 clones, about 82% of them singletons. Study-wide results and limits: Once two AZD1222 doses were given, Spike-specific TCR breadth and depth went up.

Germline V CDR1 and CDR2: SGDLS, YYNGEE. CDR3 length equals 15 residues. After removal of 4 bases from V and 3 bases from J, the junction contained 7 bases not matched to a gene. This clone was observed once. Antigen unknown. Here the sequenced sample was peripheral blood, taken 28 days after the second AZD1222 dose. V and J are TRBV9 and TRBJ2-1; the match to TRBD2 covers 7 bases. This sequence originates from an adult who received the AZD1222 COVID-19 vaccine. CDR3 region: CASSPPGTNYNEQFF. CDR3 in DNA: TGTGCCAGCAGCCCACCCGGGACTAACTACAATGAGCAGTTCTTC. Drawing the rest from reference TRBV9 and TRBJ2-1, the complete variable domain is DSGVTQTPKHLITATGQRVTLRCSPRSGDLSVYWYQQSLDQGLQFLIQYYNGEERAKGNILERFSAQQFPDLHSELNLSSLELGDSALYFCASSPPGTNYNEQFFGPGTRLTVL.